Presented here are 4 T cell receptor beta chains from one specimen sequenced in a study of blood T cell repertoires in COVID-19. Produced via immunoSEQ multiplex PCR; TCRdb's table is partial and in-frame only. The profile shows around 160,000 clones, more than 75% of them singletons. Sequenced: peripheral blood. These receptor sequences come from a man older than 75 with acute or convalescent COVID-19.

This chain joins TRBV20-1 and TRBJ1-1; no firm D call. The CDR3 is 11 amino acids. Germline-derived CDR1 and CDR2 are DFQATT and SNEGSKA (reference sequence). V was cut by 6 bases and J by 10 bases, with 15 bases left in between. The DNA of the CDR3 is TGCAGTGCCTGGACTGAGAGGCGAGCTTTCTTT. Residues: CSAWTERRAFF.

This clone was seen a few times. As DNA, the CDR3 is TGTGCCAGCAGCAGGGGCGGGGGCGCCAAGCAGTACTTC. It encodes CASSRGGGAKQYF. The rearrangement links TRBV7-8 to TRBJ2-7; D is perhaps TRBD2 (7 bases). This CDR3 has 13 residues. Trimming removed 5 bases from V and 8 bases from J, with 16 bases in between. CDR1 is SGHVS, CDR2 FQNEAQ, per germline. Together with reference TRBV7-8 and TRBJ2-7, the CDR3 gives the full variable domain: GAGVSQSPRYKVAKRGQDVALRCDPISGHVSLFWYQQALGQGPEFLTYFQNEAQLDKSGLPSDRFFAERPEGSVSTLKIQRTQQEDSAVYLCASSRGGGAKQYFGPGTRLTVT.

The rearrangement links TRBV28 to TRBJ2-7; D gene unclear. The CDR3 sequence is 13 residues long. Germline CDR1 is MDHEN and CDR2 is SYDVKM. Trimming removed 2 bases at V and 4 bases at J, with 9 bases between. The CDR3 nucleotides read TGTGCCAGCAGTTTACTTAGCCCGTACGAGCAGTACTTC. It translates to CASSLLSPYEQYF.

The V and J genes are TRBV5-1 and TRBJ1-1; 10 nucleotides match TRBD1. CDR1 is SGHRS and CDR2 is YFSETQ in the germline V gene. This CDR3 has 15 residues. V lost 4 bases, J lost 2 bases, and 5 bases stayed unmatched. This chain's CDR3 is CASSIRDRGNTEAFF. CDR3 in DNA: TGCGCCAGCAGCATCCGGGACAGGGGTAACACTGAAGCTTTCTTT.